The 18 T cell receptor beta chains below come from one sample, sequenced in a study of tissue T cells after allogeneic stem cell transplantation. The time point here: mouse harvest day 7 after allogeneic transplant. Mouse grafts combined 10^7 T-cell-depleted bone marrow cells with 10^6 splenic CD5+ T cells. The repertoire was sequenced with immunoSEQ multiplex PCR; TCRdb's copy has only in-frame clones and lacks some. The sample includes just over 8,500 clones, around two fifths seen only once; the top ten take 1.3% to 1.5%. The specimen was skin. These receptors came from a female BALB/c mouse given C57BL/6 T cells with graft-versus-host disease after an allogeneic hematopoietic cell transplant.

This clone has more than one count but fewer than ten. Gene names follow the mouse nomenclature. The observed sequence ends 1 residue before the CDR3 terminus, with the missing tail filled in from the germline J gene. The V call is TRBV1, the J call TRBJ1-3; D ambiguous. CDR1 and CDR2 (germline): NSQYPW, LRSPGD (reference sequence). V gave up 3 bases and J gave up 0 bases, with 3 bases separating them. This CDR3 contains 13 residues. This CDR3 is CTCSANSGNTLYF. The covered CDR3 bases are TGCACCTGCAGTGCGAATTCTGGAAATACGCTCTAT.

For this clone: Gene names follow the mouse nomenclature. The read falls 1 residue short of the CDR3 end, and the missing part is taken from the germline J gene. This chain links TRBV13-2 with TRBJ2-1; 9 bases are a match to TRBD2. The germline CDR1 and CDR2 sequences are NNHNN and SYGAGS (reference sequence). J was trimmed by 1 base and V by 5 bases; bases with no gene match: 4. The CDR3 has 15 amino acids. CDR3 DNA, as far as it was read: TGTGCCAGCGGGCCCGGGACTGGGAACTATGCTGAGCAGTTC. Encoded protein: CASGPGTGNYAEQF. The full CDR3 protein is CASGPGTGNYAEQFF.

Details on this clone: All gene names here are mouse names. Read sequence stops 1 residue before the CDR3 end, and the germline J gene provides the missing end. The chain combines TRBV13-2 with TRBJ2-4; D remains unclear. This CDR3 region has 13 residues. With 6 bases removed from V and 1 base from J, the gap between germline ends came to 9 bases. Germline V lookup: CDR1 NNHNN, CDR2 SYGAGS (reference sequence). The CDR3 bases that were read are TGTGCCAGCGCCCTCCTGGGTCAAAACACCTTGTAC. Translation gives CASALLGQNTLY. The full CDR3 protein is CASALLGQNTLYF.

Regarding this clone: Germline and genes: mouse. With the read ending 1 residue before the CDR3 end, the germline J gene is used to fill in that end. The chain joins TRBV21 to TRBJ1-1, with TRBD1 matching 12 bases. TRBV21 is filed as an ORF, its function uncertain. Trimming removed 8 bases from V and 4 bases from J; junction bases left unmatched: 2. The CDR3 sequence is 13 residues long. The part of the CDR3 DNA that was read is TGTGCTAGCGGGACAGGGGGCGGCACAGAAGTCTTC. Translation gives CASGTGGGTEVF. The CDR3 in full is CASGTGGGTEVFF.

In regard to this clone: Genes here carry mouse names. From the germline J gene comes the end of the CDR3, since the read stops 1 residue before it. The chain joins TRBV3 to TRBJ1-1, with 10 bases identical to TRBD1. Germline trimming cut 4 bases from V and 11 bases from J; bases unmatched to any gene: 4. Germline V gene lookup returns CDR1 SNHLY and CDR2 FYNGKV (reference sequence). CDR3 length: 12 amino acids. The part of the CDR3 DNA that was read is TGTGCCAGCAGCTCCGACAGGGGGCGGGTCTTC. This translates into CASSSDRGRVF. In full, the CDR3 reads CASSSDRGRVFF.

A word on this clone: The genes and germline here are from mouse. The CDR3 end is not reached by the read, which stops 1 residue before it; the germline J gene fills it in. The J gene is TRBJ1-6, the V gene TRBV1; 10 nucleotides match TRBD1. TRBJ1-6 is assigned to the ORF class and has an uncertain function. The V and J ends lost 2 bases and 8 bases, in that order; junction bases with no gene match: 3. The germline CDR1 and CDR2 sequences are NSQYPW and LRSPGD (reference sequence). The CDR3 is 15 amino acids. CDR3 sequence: CTCSARDRGDSPLYF. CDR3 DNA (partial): TGCACCTGCAGTGCAAGGGACAGGGGTGATTCGCCCCTCTAC.

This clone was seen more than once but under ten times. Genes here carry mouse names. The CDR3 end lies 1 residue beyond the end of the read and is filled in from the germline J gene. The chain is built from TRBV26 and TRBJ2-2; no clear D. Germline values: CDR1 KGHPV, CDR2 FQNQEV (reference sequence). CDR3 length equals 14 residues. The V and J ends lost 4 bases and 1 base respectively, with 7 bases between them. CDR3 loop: CASSPYLNTGQLYF. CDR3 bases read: TGTGCCAGCAGTCCCTACCTAAACACCGGGCAGCTCTAC. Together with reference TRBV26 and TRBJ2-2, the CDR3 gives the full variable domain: NSKVIQTPRYLVKGQGQKAKMRCIPEKGHPVVFWYQQNKNNEFKFLINFQNQEVLQQIDMTEKRFSAECPSNSPCSLEIQSSEAGDSALYLCASSPYLNTGQLYFGEGSKLTVL.

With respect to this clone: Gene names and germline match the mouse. CDR3 in amino acids: CASSLPVSQNTLYF. The CDR3 bases that were read are TGTGCCAGCAGTCTACCGGTTAGTCAAAACACCTTGTAC. The chain joins TRBV26 to TRBJ2-4, with no clear D. Read coverage stops 1 residue before the CDR3 terminus; the germline J gene supplies the remainder. Trimming removed 3 bases from V and 0 bases from J, with 7 bases in between. The CDR3 runs 14 residues. The germline gives CDR1 KGHPV, CDR2 FQNQEV (reference sequence).

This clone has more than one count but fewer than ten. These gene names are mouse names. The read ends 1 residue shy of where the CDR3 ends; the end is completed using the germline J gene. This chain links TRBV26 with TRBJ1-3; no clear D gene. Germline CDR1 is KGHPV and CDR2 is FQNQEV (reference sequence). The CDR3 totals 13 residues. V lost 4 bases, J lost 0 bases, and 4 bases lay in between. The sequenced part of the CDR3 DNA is TGTGCCAGCAGTCAAGATTCTGGAAATACGCTCTAT. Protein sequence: CASSQDSGNTLY. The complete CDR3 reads CASSQDSGNTLYF.

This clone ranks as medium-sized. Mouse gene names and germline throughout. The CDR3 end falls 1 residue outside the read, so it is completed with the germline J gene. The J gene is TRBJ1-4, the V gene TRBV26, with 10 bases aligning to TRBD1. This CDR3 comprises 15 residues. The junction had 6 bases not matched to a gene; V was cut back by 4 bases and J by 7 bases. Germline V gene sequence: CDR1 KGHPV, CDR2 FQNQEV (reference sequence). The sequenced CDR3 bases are TGTGCCAGCAGTCCGGGACAGGGGAGAGGCGAAAGATTATTT. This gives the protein CASSPGQGRGERLF. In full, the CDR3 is CASSPGQGRGERLFF.

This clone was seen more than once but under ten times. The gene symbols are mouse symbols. CDR3 DNA, as far as it was read: TGTGCCAGCAATCTCCTGGCTCCGCTT. Translated, it gives CASNLLAPL. The whole CDR3 is CASNLLAPLF. The chain links TRBV13-3 to TRBJ1-5; D not certain. With the read ending 1 residue before the CDR3 end, the germline J gene is used to fill in that end. Trimming left V 6 bases short and J 9 bases short, with 7 bases between. Germline values: CDR1 NNHDY, CDR2 SYVADS. The CDR3 totals 10 residues.

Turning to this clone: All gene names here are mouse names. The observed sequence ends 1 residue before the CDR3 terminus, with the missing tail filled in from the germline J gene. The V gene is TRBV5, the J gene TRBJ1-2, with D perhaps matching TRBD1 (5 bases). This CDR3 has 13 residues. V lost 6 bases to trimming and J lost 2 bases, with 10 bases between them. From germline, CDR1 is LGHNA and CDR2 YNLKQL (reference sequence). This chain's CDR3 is CASSRDLNSDYTF. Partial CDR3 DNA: TGTGCCAGCAGTCGGGACCTTAACTCCGACTACACC.

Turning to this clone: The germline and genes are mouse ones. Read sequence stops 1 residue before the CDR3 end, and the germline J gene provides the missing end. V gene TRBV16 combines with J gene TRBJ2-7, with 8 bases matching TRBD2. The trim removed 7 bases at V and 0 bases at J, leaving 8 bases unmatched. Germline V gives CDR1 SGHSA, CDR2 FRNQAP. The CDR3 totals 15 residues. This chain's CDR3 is CASTNDWGRSYEQYF. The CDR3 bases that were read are TGTGCAAGCACTAATGACTGGGGTCGCTCCTATGAACAGTAC.

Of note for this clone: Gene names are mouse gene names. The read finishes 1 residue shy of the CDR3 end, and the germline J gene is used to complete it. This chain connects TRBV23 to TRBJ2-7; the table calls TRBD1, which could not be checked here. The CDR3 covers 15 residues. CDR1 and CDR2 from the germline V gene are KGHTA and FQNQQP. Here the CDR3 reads CSSSQSKGQSYEQYF. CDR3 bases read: TGCTCCAGCAGTCAATCGAAGGGACAATCCTATGAACAGTAC.

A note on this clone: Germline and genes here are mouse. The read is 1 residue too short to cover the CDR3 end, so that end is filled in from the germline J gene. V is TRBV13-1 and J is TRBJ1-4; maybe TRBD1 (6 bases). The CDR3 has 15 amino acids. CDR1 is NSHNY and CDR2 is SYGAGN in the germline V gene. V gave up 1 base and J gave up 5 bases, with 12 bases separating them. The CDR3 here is CASSDYDRKNERLFF. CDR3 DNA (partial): TGTGCCAGCAGTGATTATGACAGGAAAAACGAAAGATTATTT.

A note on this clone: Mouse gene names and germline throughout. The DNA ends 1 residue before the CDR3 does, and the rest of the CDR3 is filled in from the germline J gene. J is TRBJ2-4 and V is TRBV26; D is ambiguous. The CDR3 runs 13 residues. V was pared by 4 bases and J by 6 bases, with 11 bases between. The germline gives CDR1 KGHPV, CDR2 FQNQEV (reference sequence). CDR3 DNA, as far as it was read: TGTGCCAGCAGTCCTCGACCCCGGAACACCTTGTAC. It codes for CASSPRPRNTLY. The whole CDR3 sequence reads CASSPRPRNTLYF.

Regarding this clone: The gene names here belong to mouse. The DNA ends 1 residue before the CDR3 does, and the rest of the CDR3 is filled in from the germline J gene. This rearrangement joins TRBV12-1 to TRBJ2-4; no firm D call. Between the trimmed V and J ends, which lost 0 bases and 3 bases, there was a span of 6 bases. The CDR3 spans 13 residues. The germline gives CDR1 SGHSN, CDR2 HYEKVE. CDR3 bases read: TGTGCCAGCTCTCTCCGGCAGCAAAACACCTTGTAC. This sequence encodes CASSLRQQNTLY. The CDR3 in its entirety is CASSLRQQNTLYF.

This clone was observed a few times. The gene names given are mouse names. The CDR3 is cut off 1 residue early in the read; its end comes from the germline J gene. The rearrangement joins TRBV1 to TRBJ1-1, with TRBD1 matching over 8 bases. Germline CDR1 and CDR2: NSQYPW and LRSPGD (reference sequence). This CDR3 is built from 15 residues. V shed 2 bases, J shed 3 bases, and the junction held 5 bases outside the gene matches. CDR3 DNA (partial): TGCACCTGCAGTGCAAGACAGGGGCGACACACAGAAGTCTTC. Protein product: CTCSARQGRHTEVF. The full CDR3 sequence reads CTCSARQGRHTEVFF.